The rows below give T cell receptor beta chains drawn from one sample of a study of T cell responses to AZD1222 COVID-19 vaccine. The protocol was immunoSEQ multiplex PCR, while the TCRdb copy is restricted to in-frame clones and leaves out a portion. The data show fewer than 130,000 clones, roughly nine tenths seen once. This material consisted of peripheral blood, taken on day 0 of AZD1222 vaccination. These TCRs come from an adult in good health. The CDR3 runs from the conserved cysteine through the conserved F or W. Fields, in order: clone size, V gene, J gene, D gene, CDR3 DNA, CDR3 protein. D genes are given only for firm matches. Expanded clones are given a class, and other clones once, few, many or no size at all.

-	TRBV19	TRBJ2-3	-	TGTGCCAGTAGCCTACTAGAGTTGGCAGATACGCAGTATTTT	CASSLLELADTQYF
-	TRBV5-6	TRBJ2-6	-	TGTGCCAGCAGCTTCTTCTCTGGGGCCAACGTCCTGACTTTC	CASSFFSGANVLTF
-	TRBV5-1	TRBJ1-1	-	TGCGCCAGCAGCTTGGTCCCGGACTCCGAAGCTTTCTTT	CASSLVPDSEAFF
-	TRBV7-2	TRBJ1-5	-	TGTGCCAGCAGCCCTATGTACAATCAGCCCCAGCATTTT	CASSPMYNQPQHF
-	TRBV5-1	TRBJ2-1	TRBD2	TGCGCCAGCAGCTTTTCTAGCGGGGGTTACAATGAGCAGTTCTTC	CASSFSSGGYNEQFF
-	TRBV9	TRBJ1-2	-	TGTGCCAGCAGCGTAGGGATGGATCTCTATGGCTACACCTTC	CASSVGMDLYGYTF
-	TRBV11-2	TRBJ1-4	TRBD1	TGTGCCAGCAGCTCCGGGACAGGCTTTAATGAAAAACTGTTTTTT	CASSSGTGFNEKLFF
once	TRBV15	TRBJ1-4	-	TGTGCCACCAGCAGTCCCACTCGGGTTATGGGTGAAAAACTGTTTTTT	CATSSPTRVMGEKLFF
-	TRBV5-1	TRBJ2-7	TRBD2	TGCGCCAGCAAGCTAGCGGGGACCTACGAGCAGTACTTC	CASKLAGTYEQYF
-	TRBV7-9	TRBJ2-1	TRBD2	TGTGCCAGCAGCTTAGCGGGCGGGAGGACCTACAATGAGCAGTTCTTC	CASSLAGGRTYNEQFF
-	TRBV4-1	TRBJ1-2	-	TGCGCCAGCAGCCAAGATTGGGTTTTGAATGGCTACACCTTC	CASSQDWVLNGYTF
-	TRBV4-1	TRBJ1-4	-	TGCGCCAGCAGCTACCTCGTAGGTGAAAAACTGTTTTTT	CASSYLVGEKLFF
-	TRBV19	TRBJ2-5	TRBD2	TGTGCCAGCCGTAGCGGGGGAAGGGAGACCCAGTACTTC	CASRSGGRETQYF
-	TRBV5-6	TRBJ1-2	-	TGTGCCTCCCGGCGGGGGAAGGACTATGGCTACACCTTC	CASRRGKDYGYTF
-	TRBV20-1	TRBJ1-2	-	TGCAGTGCAGCGACAGATTATGGCTACACCTTC	CSAATDYGYTF
once	TRBV27	TRBJ1-1	TRBD1	TGTGCCAGCAGTTGGCCAGGGGGGGTTGAAGCTTTCTTT	CASSWPGGVEAFF
few	TRBV6-5	TRBJ2-1	TRBD2	TGTGCCAGCCGGGAGGGGGGTTACAATGAGCAGTTCTTC	CASREGGYNEQFF
-	TRBV12-3/TRBV12-4	TRBJ1-1	-	TGTGCCAGCAGTTTCTCTACTGAAGCTTTCTTT	CASSFSTEAFF
once	TRBV19	TRBJ1-2	TRBD1	TGTGCCAGTCGACAGGGGACGGAAGGCTACACCTTC	CASRQGTEGYTF
-	TRBV15	TRBJ2-7	-	TGTGCCACCAGCAGCACAGGCTACGAGCAGTACTTC	CATSSTGYEQYF
once	TRBV4-1	TRBJ1-1	-	TGCGCCAGCAGCCAAGTAGGGGTGAACACTGAAGCTTTCTTT	CASSQVGVNTEAFF
-	TRBV5-1	TRBJ1-2	-	TGCGCCAGCAGCCTGGACACCGCTAACTATGGCTACACCTTC	CASSLDTANYGYTF
-	TRBV18	TRBJ1-2	-	TGTGCCAGCTCACCTCCCGGGGGTCGAGGCTACACCTTC	CASSPPGGRGYTF
-	TRBV19	TRBJ1-2	-	TGTGCCAGTAGTCCCACCTCAGGGGACTATGGCTACACCTTC	CASSPTSGDYGYTF
once	TRBV13	TRBJ2-1	-	TGTGCCAGCAGCGGAACGCGCGCCTACAATGAGCAGTTCTTC	CASSGTRAYNEQFF
once	TRBV6-1	TRBJ2-1	TRBD1	TGTGCCAGCAGTGACGGGACAGGGAGCTACAATGAGCAGTTCTTC	CASSDGTGSYNEQFF
-	TRBV5-1	TRBJ1-1	TRBD1	TGCGCCAGCGGGGGCCTGGGGACAGGGAACCTGAACACTGAAGCTTTCTTT	CASGGLGTGNLNTEAFF